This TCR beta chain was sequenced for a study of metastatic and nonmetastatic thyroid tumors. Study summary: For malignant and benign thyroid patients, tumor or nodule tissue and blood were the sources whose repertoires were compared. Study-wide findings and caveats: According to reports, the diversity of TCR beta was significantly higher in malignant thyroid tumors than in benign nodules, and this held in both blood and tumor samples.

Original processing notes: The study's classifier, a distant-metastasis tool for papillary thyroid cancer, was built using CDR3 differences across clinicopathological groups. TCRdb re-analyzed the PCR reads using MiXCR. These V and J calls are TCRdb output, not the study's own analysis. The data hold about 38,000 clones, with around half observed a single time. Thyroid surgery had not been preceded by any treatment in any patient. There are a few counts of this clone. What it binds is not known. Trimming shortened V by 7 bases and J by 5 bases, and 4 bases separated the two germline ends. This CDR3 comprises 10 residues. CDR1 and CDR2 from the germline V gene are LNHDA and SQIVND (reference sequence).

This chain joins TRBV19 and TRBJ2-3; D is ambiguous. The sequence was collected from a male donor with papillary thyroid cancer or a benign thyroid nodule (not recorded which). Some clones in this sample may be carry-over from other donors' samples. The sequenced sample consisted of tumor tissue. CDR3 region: CASIKDTQYF. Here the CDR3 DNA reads TGTGCCAGTATCAAAGATACGCAGTATTTT.